The entry below describes one T cell receptor beta chain. Its matching antigen is unknown. The data belong to a study of cytomegalovirus exposure and HLA in healthy donors. The study's findings and limits: Most TCR sequences showed up rarely, but some public TCRs showed up in many donors.

J was trimmed by 4 bases and V by 5 bases; bases with no gene match: 6. The germline CDR1 and CDR2 sequences are SGHTS and YDEGEE. The CDR3 totals 14 residues. With 60 Vbeta and 13 Jbeta primers, the PCR was carried out. Profiling relied on immunoSEQ multiplex PCR, and the TCRdb table lists in-frame clones only, not all of them. The sample has around 110,000 clones. The chain joins TRBV5-8 to TRBJ2-1; 7 positions match TRBD2. The sequenced material came from PBMCs. This clonotype was sampled from a man aged 25-45 years in good health and CMV-seronegative. The CDR3 is CASRAGLQYNEQFF. The DNA for the CDR3 is TGTGCCAGCAGAGCGGGACTGCAGTACAATGAGCAGTTCTTC.